The following is a T cell receptor beta chain sequence with its context. Additional DNA sequences in this sample encode the identical CDR3. Germline assignment: CDR1 SGHVS and CDR2 FQNEAQ. This CDR3 spans 15 amino acids. Trimming cost V 6 bases and J 7 bases; bases outside gene matches: 12. This sample was included in a study of cytomegalovirus exposure and HLA in healthy donors. Primers for the PCR totalled 60 Vbeta and 13 Jbeta. Libraries were prepared by immunoSEQ multiplex PCR; TCRdb keeps only in-frame clonotypes and omits some of them. The table shows about 150,000 clones, with approximately 83% occurring only once.

The chain employs TRBV7-8 and TRBJ2-1; 7 nucleotides line up with TRBD1. This receptor was obtained from a woman aged 40 to 50 in good health and CMV-seronegative. What was sequenced was PBMCs. DNA for the CDR3: TGTGCCAGCAGGCTGACAGGGCAAGGGAATAATGAGCAGTTCTTC. This encodes CASRLTGQGNNEQFF.